This T cell receptor (beta chain) was observed in a study of Tregs in tolerant kidney transplant recipients. Study observations and caveats: Donor-specific Treg expansion exceeded global Treg expansion in tolerant patients, suggesting antigen drive. Expanding Tregs on activated donor B cells appeared to best identify donor-specific TCRbeta clones.

In the case of this clone: Its antigen is as yet unknown.

TCRdb keeps only in-frame clones here, not all; method: immunoSEQ multiplex PCR. The sample shows 5,000 to 6,500 clones, 90% of them seen only once. The sample here was Tregs from blood cultured with allogeneic cells, taken before the transplant. The source is a human patient who received a combined kidney and bone marrow transplant.

The CDR3 loop is CASSPPIQGRNTEAFF. The CDR3 bases are TGTGCCAGCTCACCACCTATACAGGGGAGGAACACTGAAGCTTTCTTT. V gene TRBV18 combines with J gene TRBJ1-1; 7 bases agree with TRBD1. CDR3 length: 16 residues. The V segment lost 0 bases and the J segment 1 base; nucleotides outside the gene matches: 5. Germline lookup yields CDR1 KGHSH and CDR2 LQKENI.